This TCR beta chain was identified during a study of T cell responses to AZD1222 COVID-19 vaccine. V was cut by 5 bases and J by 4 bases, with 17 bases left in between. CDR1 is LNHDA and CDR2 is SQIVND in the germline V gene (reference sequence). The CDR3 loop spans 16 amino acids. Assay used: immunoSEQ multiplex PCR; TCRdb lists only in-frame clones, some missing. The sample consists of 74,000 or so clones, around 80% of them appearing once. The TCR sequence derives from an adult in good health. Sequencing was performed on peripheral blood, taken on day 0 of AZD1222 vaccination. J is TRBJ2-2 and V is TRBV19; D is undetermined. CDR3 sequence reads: CASSSSWVRSTGELFF. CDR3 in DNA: TGTGCCAGTAGTTCCTCATGGGTCCGAAGCACCGGGGAGCTGTTTTTT.